This section outlines one T cell receptor beta chain sequence together with its context. This specimen belongs to a study of blood T cell repertoires in COVID-19. Study at large: Nucleic acid was either cDNA or gDNA, and it came from T cells, B-cell-depleted T cells, or PBMCs.

As handled by the study authors: Estimates of nucleated cell counts were drawn from the amplification of reference gene primers. Libraries were prepared by immunoSEQ multiplex PCR; TCRdb keeps only in-frame clonotypes and omits some of them. The V and J calls and the clone size are those of that table, but D and trimming were determined from the DNA. This repertoire shows fewer than 350,000 clones, 75% to 90% found once; its top ten account for about 5.2%. Per germline, CDR1 GTSNPN and CDR2 SVGIG (reference sequence). V shed 0 bases, J shed 6 bases, and the junction held 7 bases outside the gene matches. The CDR3 is 14 amino acids.

The gene calls are TRBV30 and TRBJ2-7, with 8 bases identical to TRBD1. Sequenced material: PBMCs or T cells enriched from blood (not recorded which). The sequence came from a man aged 55 to 70 who had recovered from COVID-19. CDR3 coding DNA: TGTGCCTGGAGTGTACATAACAGGGGGTCCGAGCAGTACTTC. Translating gives CAWSVHNRGSEQYF.